This T cell receptor (beta chain) was recovered during a study of CD8+ T cells in alopecia areata. Following RNA extraction, reverse transcription yielded cDNA that acted as the sequencing template. Profiling relied on immunoSEQ multiplex PCR, and the TCRdb table lists in-frame clones only, not all of them. The sample includes 100,000 to 150,000 clones, 61% of them seen just once. Study-level results: For lesional scalp, especially alopecia totalis/universalis, clonality was higher than in normal scalp.

About this clone itself: The antigen is unknown.

Trimming took 4 bases from V and 7 from J; bases not matched to a gene: 12. From germline, CDR1 is GTSNPN and CDR2 SVGIG (reference sequence). The CDR3 extends over 15 amino acids. Noted treatment: oral pan-JAK inhibitor, 5-10 mg twice daily. V is TRBV30 and J is TRBJ2-3, with 9 bases fitting TRBD2. The TCR sequence derives from a human donor with alopecia areata. The sequencing here drew on CD4+ T cells sorted from blood, taken at week 4, from a patient treated with tofacitinib. The CDR3 DNA follows: TGTGCCTGGAACGTAGCGGGAGAGGGCCAATATACGCAGTATTTT. Its protein is CAWNVAGEGQYTQYF.